The rows below give T cell receptor beta chains drawn from one sample of a study of control samples from healthy donors and cancer patients. Profiled with immunoSEQ multiplex PCR; TCRdb holds only in-frame clones, not every one. The sample lists some 120,000 clones, 85% to 95% seen once, with roughly 4% in the top ten. The sequenced sample consisted of blood. The receptors shown here come from a man aged 25-45 years in good health. Each CDR3 is given with its conserved first and last residue. The D gene is left open where the match is weak.

cdr3_aa cdr3_nt v_call d_call j_call
CASSPPGTLANYGYTF TGTGCCAGCTCACCACCGGGGACACTAGCTAACTATGGCTACACCTTC TRBV18 NA TRBJ1-2
CASLPRGTNTEAFF TGTGCCAGCCTCCCCAGGGGGACCAACACTGAAGCTTTCTTT TRBV6-5 TRBD1 TRBJ1-1
CSASSGEKLFF TGCAGTGCTAGTTCAGGGGAAAAACTGTTTTTT TRBV20-1 NA TRBJ1-4
CAWSLKQGNTEAFF TGTGCCTGGAGTCTAAAACAGGGGAACACTGAAGCTTTCTTT TRBV30 NA TRBJ1-1
CASSLGQGGSYGYTF TGTGCCAGCAGCTTAGGGCAGGGAGGGTCCTATGGCTACACCTTC TRBV7-2 NA TRBJ1-2
CASSYDRDSYEQYF TGTGCCAGCAGCTACGACAGGGACTCCTACGAGCAGTACTTC TRBV5-6 TRBD1 TRBJ2-7
CASSFSGHNEQFF TGTGCCAGCAGCTTCTCCGGGCACAATGAGCAGTTCTTC TRBV5-4 NA TRBJ2-1
CASSFTRPQGTSYEQYF TGTGCCAGCAGCTTCACTCGGCCGCAGGGAACCTCCTACGAGCAGTACTTC TRBV7-8 NA TRBJ2-7
CASSARGGTGDLFYEVSDNEQFF TGTGCCAGCAGCGCCCGAGGTGGGACAGGGGATCTCTTTTATGAAGTGTCGGACAATGAGCAGTTCTTC TRBV3-1/TRBV3-2 TRBD1 TRBJ2-1
CASSGRPSQGIGNTIYF TGTGCCAGCAGCGGACGCCCGTCACAGGGAATTGGAAACACCATATATTTT TRBV9 NA TRBJ1-3
CASSQDPWSERNPWNEQFF TGTGCCAGCAGCCAAGATCCTTGGTCGGAGAGGAACCCTTGGAATGAGCAGTTCTTC TRBV14 NA TRBJ2-1
CASSHPTGQTLRKDNEQFF TGCGCCAGCAGCCACCCCACGGGACAGACCCTAAGAAAGGACAATGAGCAGTTCTTC TRBV4-1 TRBD1 TRBJ2-1
CASSQESGGGYNEQFF TGTGCCAGCAGCCAAGAATCCGGGGGGGGTTACAATGAGCAGTTCTTC TRBV4-2 TRBD2 TRBJ2-1
CATSDLIPDSVYGYTF TGTGCCACCAGTGATTTAATTCCGGACAGCGTCTATGGCTACACCTTC TRBV24-1 NA TRBJ1-2
CASSLGPGAPNQPQHF TGTGCCAGCAGCTTGGGACCCGGGGCCCCAAATCAGCCCCAGCATTTT TRBV11-2 NA TRBJ1-5
CASSPRTGGAKSYTF TGTGCCAGCAGTCCTCGGACAGGGGGCGCGAAAAGCTACACCTTC TRBV27 TRBD1 TRBJ1-2